This passage covers 9 T cell receptor beta chains from one sample sequenced in a study of blood T cell repertoires in COVID-19. The method was immunoSEQ multiplex PCR; TCRdb's version includes in-frame clones alone and lacks a portion of them. The repertoire consists of tens of thousands of clones, with 80% occurring once and the leading ten covering 5.5% to 7.5%. Sequenced sample: peripheral blood. The source of these receptors is a man aged 60-69 years with acute or convalescent COVID-19.

The J gene is TRBJ2-1, the V gene TRBV6-4; D perhaps matches TRBD2 (7 bases). The CDR3 extends over 15 amino acids. The V end lost 6 bases, the J end lost 7 bases, and 19 bases lay between the germline ends. The germline V gene has CDR1 MRHNA and CDR2 SNTAGT. CDR3 sequence: CASSLGGALKNEQFF. In nucleotides, the CDR3 is TGTGCCAGCAGCTTGGGGGGGGCGCTTAAAAATGAGCAGTTCTTC.

The chain couples TRBV6-2 or TRBV6-3 to TRBJ2-2; a possible D gene is TRBD2 (5 bases). Germline V CDR1 and CDR2: MNHEY, SVGEGT. V lost 2 bases and J 6 bases, leaving 10 bases between the germline ends. The CDR3 spans 14 residues. The CDR3 loop reads CASSYGREAGELFF. DNA for the CDR3: TGTGCCAGCAGTTACGGGAGAGAGGCCGGGGAGCTGTTTTTT.

The rearrangement uses TRBV6-4 and TRBJ2-1; 12 nucleotides align to TRBD2. Trimming took 5 bases from V and 8 from J; bases not matched to a gene: 4. Germline V gene sequence: CDR1 MRHNA, CDR2 SNTAGT. The CDR3 is 14 amino acids. CDR3 protein: CASSTSGGHDEQFF. The CDR3 DNA sequence: TGTGCCAGCAGTACTAGCGGGGGGCACGATGAGCAGTTCTTC.

This clone occurred a few times. This rearrangement joins TRBV19 to TRBJ1-1; D not resolved. The CDR3 has 12 amino acids. Trimming removed 3 bases at V and 6 bases at J, with 8 bases between. Germline V CDR1 and CDR2: LNHDA, SQIVND (reference sequence). The CDR3, as DNA: TGTGCCAGTAGTATTGGGCTATCTGAAGCTTTCTTT. Amino acids: CASSIGLSEAFF. Complete variable domain (other parts from reference TRBV19 and TRBJ1-1): DGGITQSPKYLFRKEGQNVTLSCEQNLNHDAMYWYRQDPGQGLRLIYYSQIVNDFQKGDIAEGYSVSREKKESFPLTVTSAQKNPTAFYLCASSIGLSEAFFGQGTRLTVV.

The chain couples TRBV5-4 to TRBJ2-7; the D gene is possibly TRBD1 (5 bases). The length of the CDR3 is 12 residues. With 4 bases removed from V and 3 bases from J, the gap between germline ends came to 8 bases. Germline assignment: CDR1 SGHNT and CDR2 YYREEE (reference sequence). The CDR3 here is CASSIDSYEQYF. In DNA, the CDR3 is TGTGCCAGCAGCATCGACAGCTACGAGCAGTACTTC.

The table lists this clone with a few counts. V and J are TRBV2 and TRBJ1-3, with D possibly being TRBD1 (5 bases). This CDR3 has 15 residues. V lost 4 bases, J lost 3 bases, and 13 bases lay in between. Germline loops: CDR1 SNHLY, CDR2 FYNNEI. The CDR3 nucleotides are TGTGCCAGCAGTGTAGCTGATCAGGGTGGAAACACCATATATTTT. Its translation: CASSVADQGGNTIYF.

This sequence joins TRBV5-1 and TRBJ2-5; tentatively, D is TRBD2 (7 bases). The CDR3 is 14 residues long. Germline V gene sequence: CDR1 SGHRS, CDR2 YFSETQ. The V end lost 5 bases, the J end lost 5 bases, and 16 bases lay between the germline ends. The CDR3 region is CASSPAGAAETQYF. The CDR3 DNA reads TGCGCCAGCAGTCCGGCGGGGGCAGCGGAGACCCAGTACTTC.

The rearrangement joins TRBV6-5 to TRBJ1-5, with D hard to call. Germline assignment: CDR1 MNHEY and CDR2 SVGAGI. V was cut by 7 bases and J by 0 bases, with 10 bases left in between. The CDR3 covers 14 residues. The CDR3 region is CASNPTYSNQPQHF. The CDR3, as DNA: TGTGCCAGCAATCCAACTTATAGCAATCAGCCCCAGCATTTT.

This sequence joins TRBV7-8 and TRBJ2-1; no reliable D call. The CDR3 length is 16 residues. Germline V lookup: CDR1 SGHVS, CDR2 FQNEAQ. Trimming took 1 base from V and 2 from J, leaving 12 bases between them. DNA of the CDR3: TGTGCCAGCAGCTTAGGTCAACTAACTACCTACAATGAGCAGTTCTTC. This translates into CASSLGQLTTYNEQFF.